One sample yielded the 7 T cell receptor beta chains listed below, sequenced in a study of OX40 agonist ivuxolimab in advanced cancers. Assay used: immunoSEQ multiplex PCR; TCRdb lists only in-frame clones, some missing. The table includes 55,000 to 75,000 clones, 85% detected once. Sequenced material: CD4+ or CD8+ T cells sorted from blood, taken in a trial of the OX40 agonist ivuxolimab. Receptors were obtained from an adult with an advanced solid tumor such as melanoma, head and neck, liver or kidney cancer.

The chain is built from TRBV7-2 and TRBJ1-5; 9 nucleotides match TRBD1. Germline loops: CDR1 SGHTA, CDR2 FQGNSA. V shed 4 bases and J 7 bases; nucleotides not matched to a gene: 8. CDR3 length: 15 residues. The chain's CDR3 is CASSYTTGGGQPQHF. The CDR3 DNA sequence: TGTGCCAGCAGCTACACTACAGGGGGCGGACAGCCCCAGCATTTT.

The CDR3 DNA sequence: TGTGCCAGCTCACCTTCTCTAGCGGGAGGAAGCGGTGAGCAGTTCTTC. Translation gives CASSPSLAGGSGEQFF. V and J are TRBV18 and TRBJ2-1, with TRBD2 identical over 11 bases. Germline CDR1 is KGHSH and CDR2 is LQKENI. V lost 3 bases to trimming and J lost 9 bases; unmatched junction nucleotides: 10. This CDR3 is built from 16 residues.

The rearrangement links TRBV19 to TRBJ2-1; 10 bases match TRBD1. This CDR3 has 14 residues. J was trimmed by 2 bases and V by 7 bases; bases with no gene match: 2. The germline CDR1 and CDR2 sequences are LNHDA and SQIVND (reference sequence). Written as DNA, the CDR3 is TGTGCCAGTACCGGACAGGGGGCCTACAATGAGCAGTTCTTC. Protein: CASTGQGAYNEQFF. The full variable domain, in which reference TRBV19 and TRBJ2-1 provide the parts outside the CDR3, is DGGITQSPKYLFRKEGQNVTLSCEQNLNHDAMYWYRQDPGQGLRLIYYSQIVNDFQKGDIAEGYSVSREKKESFPLTVTSAQKNPTAFYLCASTGQGAYNEQFFGPGTRLTVL.

The V call is TRBV6-1, the J call TRBJ2-2, with 9 positions matching TRBD2. Germline V lookup: CDR1 MNHNS, CDR2 SASEGT. The ends lost 10 bases at V and 6 bases at J; junction bases unmatched: 9. The CDR3 covers 14 residues. The CDR3 DNA reads TGTGCCACCCTCGGGCGGGGGGGCCCCGGGGAGCTGTTTTTT. Its protein product is CATLGRGGPGELFF.

V is TRBV10-1 and J is TRBJ2-2; D may be TRBD1 (6 bases). The CDR3 extends over 15 amino acids. V lost 11 bases to trimming and J lost 2 bases, with 18 bases between them. CDR1 is WNHNN, CDR2 SYGVQD, per germline (reference sequence). CDR3 coding DNA: TGCGCCGGTAGTGGGACAAGGACCAACACCGGGGAGCTGTTTTTT. The encoded protein is CAGSGTRTNTGELFF.

This rearrangement joins TRBV25-1 to TRBJ2-7, with 7 bases fitting TRBD2. The germline V gene encodes CDR1 MGHDK and CDR2 SYGVNS. The CDR3 is 13 amino acids. With 7 bases clipped from V and 4 bases from J, the junction kept 7 bases outside the gene matches. The chain's CDR3 is CASNPGGSYEQYF. In DNA, the CDR3 is TGTGCCAGCAACCCGGGAGGATCATACGAGCAGTACTTC.

V usage is TRBV5-1 and J usage is TRBJ2-2; TRBD1 matches 8 bases. Germline CDR1 and CDR2: SGHRS and YFSETQ. V was pared by 4 bases and J by 5 bases, with 4 bases of the junction left unmatched. This CDR3 spans 14 amino acids. Here the CDR3 reads CASSRDRQTGELFF. In DNA, the CDR3 is TGCGCCAGCAGCCGGGACAGGCAGACCGGGGAGCTGTTTTTT.